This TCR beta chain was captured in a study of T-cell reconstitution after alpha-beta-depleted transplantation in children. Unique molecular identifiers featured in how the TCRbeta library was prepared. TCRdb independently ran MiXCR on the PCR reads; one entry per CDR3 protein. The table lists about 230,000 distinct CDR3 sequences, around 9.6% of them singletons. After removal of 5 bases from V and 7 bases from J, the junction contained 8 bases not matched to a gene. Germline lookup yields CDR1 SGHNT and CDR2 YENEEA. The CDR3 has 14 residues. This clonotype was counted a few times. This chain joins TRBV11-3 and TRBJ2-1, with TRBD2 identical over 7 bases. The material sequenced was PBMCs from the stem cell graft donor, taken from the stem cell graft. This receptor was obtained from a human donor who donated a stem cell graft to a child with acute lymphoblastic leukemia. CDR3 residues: CASSPGGGVNEQFF. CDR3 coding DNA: TGTGCCAGCAGCCCCGGCGGGGGAGTGAATGAGCAGTTCTTC.